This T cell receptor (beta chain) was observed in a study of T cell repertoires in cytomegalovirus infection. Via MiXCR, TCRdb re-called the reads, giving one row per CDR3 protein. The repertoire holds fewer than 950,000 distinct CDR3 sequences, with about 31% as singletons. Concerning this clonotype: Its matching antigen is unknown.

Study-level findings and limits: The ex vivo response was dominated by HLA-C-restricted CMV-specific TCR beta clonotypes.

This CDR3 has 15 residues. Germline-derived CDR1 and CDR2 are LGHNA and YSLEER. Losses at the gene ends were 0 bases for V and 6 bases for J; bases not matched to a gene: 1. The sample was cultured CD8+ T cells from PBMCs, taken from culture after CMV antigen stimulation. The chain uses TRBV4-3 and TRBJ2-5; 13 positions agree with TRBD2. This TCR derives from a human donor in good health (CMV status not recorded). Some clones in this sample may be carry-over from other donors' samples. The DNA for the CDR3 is TGCGCCAGCAGCCAAGATGGGACTAGCGGGAAGACCCAGTACTTC. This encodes CASSQDGTSGKTQYF.